The sample holds one count of the clone carrying this T cell receptor beta chain. This specimen belongs to a study of control samples from healthy donors and cancer patients. Germline loops: CDR1 MDHEN, CDR2 SYDVKM. The length of the CDR3 is 14 residues. The V segment lost 4 bases and the J segment 3 bases; nucleotides outside the gene matches: 1. Clones were read by immunoSEQ multiplex PCR, and TCRdb kept only the in-frame ones, dropping some. The sample carries under 150,000 clones, 88% recorded once. The receptor's source is a woman in her 70s in good health. Sequencing input: blood. The chain recombines TRBV28 with TRBJ1-4; 8 bases fit TRBD1. CDR3 DNA sequence: TGTGCCAGCAGTTCAGGGGGCCCTAATGAAAAACTGTTTTTT. Translation gives CASSSGGPNEKLFF.